This T cell receptor beta chain was sequenced for a study of T cells in Graves' hyperthyroidism and ophthalmopathy. Study details: Peripheral blood samples were taken at initial diagnosis, prior to any treatment.

CDR1 is DFQATT, CDR2 SNEGSKA, per germline (reference sequence). This CDR3 region has 13 residues. RNA transcripts served as the template for amplifying TCR beta CDR3 regions. Carried out on the TCR CDR3, a first-round RT-PCR used the HTBI primer set. One entry per CDR3 protein, called by TCRdb with MiXCR from the multiplex PCR reads. This sample carries around 300,000 distinct CDR3 sequences, less than 30% of them seen once, and the ten largest clones take 20% to 30%. Details on this clonotype: Germline and junction disagree at one end, which may indicate a read error.

The receptor comes from a man in his forties with Graves' hyperthyroidism that later progressed to Graves' ophthalmopathy. This chain joins TRBV20-1 and TRBJ2-7, with TRBD2 matching 13 bases. The specimen sequenced was blood. The CDR3 coding sequence is TGTTCCGGGACTAGCGGGACCTCCTACGAGCAGTACTTC. Residues: CSGTSGTSYEQYF.